One T cell receptor beta chain is described in this entry. Antigen: not known. CDR3 size: 11 residues. The germline V gene encodes CDR1 LNHDA and CDR2 SQIVND (reference sequence). The germline V and J ends were trimmed by 9 bases and 6 bases, with 11 bases remaining between them. The entry originates in a study of T cells after posttransplantation cyclophosphamide. Study-wide points: TRB overlap between skin or GI tissue T cells and blood was limited. Later blood repertoires were often dominated by clones from the donor CD8+ memory compartment.

Cyclophosphamide on days +3 and +4 followed busulfan-fludarabine conditioning and a marrow graft. Repertoires were generated with immunoSEQ multiplex PCR, while TCRdb's copy carries only in-frame clones and drops some. The table shows around 17,000 clones, with roughly 81% occurring only once. V usage is TRBV19 and J usage is TRBJ1-2; D may be TRBD1 (6 bases). The specimen comprised CD8+ T cells sorted from PBMCs, sampled approximately 1,900 days after a stem cell transplant with posttransplant cyclophosphamide. The TCR was taken from a female patient aged 35 to 55 who received an allogeneic stem cell transplant from a related donor, was CMV-positive, and had no GVHD. Part of the T cells may come from the graft donor. The CDR3 DNA reads TGTGCCAGCGGGACATCCGATGGCTACACCTTC. As protein: CASGTSDGYTF.